This T cell receptor beta chain was observed in a study of blood T cell repertoires in COVID-19. For the study at large: Samples representing acute and convalescent COVID-19 were sourced from the United States, Italy and Spain. Sample material is recorded as cDNA or gDNA derived from T cells, B-cell-depleted T cells, or PBMCs.

Source study methods: Nucleated cell counts were estimated from reference gene primer amplification. The table came from immunoSEQ multiplex PCR; TCRdb's copy has only in-frame clones and leaves some out. V and J calls and clone size are those listed in that table; D and trimming were worked out from the DNA. The data contain almost 200,000 clones, 85% to 90% of them seen just once; the ten biggest clones take up 0.7% to 0.95%. Trimming took 6 bases from V and 4 from J; bases not matched to a gene: 5. CDR3 length equals 13 residues. The clonotype comes from a woman between 65 and 79 years old with acute or convalescent COVID-19. Sequences were obtained from peripheral blood. The genes are TRBV12-3 or TRBV12-4 and TRBJ1-2; 7 bases match TRBD1. The chain's CDR3 is CASSFDRAYGYTF. For the CDR3, the DNA is TGTGCCAGCAGCTTTGACAGGGCCTATGGCTACACCTTC.